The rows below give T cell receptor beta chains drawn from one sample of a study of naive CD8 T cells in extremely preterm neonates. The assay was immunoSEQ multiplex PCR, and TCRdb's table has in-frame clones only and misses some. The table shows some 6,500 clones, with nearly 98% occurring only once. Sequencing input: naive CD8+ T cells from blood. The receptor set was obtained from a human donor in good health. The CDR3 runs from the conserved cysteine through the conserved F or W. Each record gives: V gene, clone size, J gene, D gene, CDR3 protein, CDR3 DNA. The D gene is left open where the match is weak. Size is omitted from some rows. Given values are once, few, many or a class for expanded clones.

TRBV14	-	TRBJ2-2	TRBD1	CASSHPGTGFTGELFF	TGTGCCAGCAGCCACCCCGGGACAGGTTTCACCGGGGAGCTGTTTTTT
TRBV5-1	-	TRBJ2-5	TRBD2	CASRPTSGAETQYF	TGCGCCAGCAGACCGACTAGCGGGGCTGAGACCCAGTACTTC
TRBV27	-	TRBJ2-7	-	CASSYGESYEQYF	TGTGCCAGCAGTTACGGGGAATCCTACGAGCAGTACTTC
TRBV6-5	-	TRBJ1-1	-	CASSYSPDQAEAFF	TGTGCCAGCAGTTACTCGCCTGACCAGGCTGAAGCTTTCTTT
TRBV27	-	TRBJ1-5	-	CASSLGAGVNQPQHF	TGTGCCAGCAGCCTCGGAGCGGGGGTAAATCAGCCCCAGCATTTT
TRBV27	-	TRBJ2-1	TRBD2	CASSLGLAGGNEQFF	TGTGCCAGCAGTTTAGGCCTAGCGGGGGGGAATGAGCAGTTCTTC
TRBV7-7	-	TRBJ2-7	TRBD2	CASSLGTSGGYEQYF	TGTGCTAGCAGCCTTGGGACTAGCGGGGGTTACGAGCAGTACTTC
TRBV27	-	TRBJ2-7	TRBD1	CASSLSLGDRGLYEQYF	TGTGCCAGCAGTTTAAGTTTGGGGGACAGGGGGTTGTACGAGCAGTACTTC
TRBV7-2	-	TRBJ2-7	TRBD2	CASSPSGVSYEQYF	TGTGCCAGCAGCCCCAGCGGGGTGTCCTACGAGCAGTACTTC
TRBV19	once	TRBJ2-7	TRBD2	CASSAGGSYEQYF	TGTGCCAGTAGTGCGGGGGGCTCCTACGAGCAGTACTTC
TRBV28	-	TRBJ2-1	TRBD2	CASSSHSGGLSYNEQFF	TGTGCCAGCAGTTCACATAGCGGGGGGCTCTCCTACAATGAGCAGTTCTTC
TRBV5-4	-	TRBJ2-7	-	CASSLAGINYEQYF	TGTGCCAGCAGCTTGGCAGGGATCAACTACGAGCAGTACTTC
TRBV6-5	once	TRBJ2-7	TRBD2	CASRTGLAGAYEQYF	TGTGCCAGCAGGACAGGACTAGCGGGGGCATACGAGCAGTACTTC
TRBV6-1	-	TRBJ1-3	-	CASSEVVGAVSGNTIYF	TGTGCCAGCAGTGAAGTGGTGGGGGCTGTGTCTGGAAACACCATATATTTT
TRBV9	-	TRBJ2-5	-	CASSDGGLQETQYF	TGTGCCAGCAGCGATGGGGGGTTGCAAGAGACCCAGTACTTC
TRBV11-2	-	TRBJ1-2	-	CASSLESRGIYGYTF	TGTGCCAGCAGCTTAGAAAGTAGGGGGATCTATGGCTACACCTTC
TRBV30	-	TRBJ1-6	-	CAWSGDRRGPLHF	TGTGCCTGGAGCGGAGACAGGCGAGGGCCCCTCCACTTT
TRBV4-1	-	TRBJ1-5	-	CASSQESGIPQHF	TGCGCCAGCAGCCAAGAATCAGGGATCCCCCAGCATTTT
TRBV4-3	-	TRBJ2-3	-	CASSRVRGARDTQYF	TGCGCCAGCAGCCGCGTACGGGGGGCCAGGGATACGCAGTATTTT
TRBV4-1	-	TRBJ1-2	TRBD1	CASNEAQGARGYTF	TGCGCCAGCAACGAGGCTCAGGGGGCGCGTGGCTACACCTTC
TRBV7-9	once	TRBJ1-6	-	CASSLAVTGRPLHF	TGTGCCAGCAGCTTAGCGGTGACGGGGAGACCCCTCCACTTT
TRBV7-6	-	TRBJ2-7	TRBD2	CASSLTSGVHEQYF	TGTGCCAGCAGCTTGACTAGCGGGGTGCACGAGCAGTACTTC
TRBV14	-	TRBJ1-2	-	CASSLGHNYGYTF	TGTGCCAGCAGCCTCGGACACAACTATGGCTACACCTTC
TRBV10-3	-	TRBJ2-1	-	CAISDLGSSYNEQFF	TGTGCCATCAGCGACCTGGGGAGCTCCTACAATGAGCAGTTCTTC
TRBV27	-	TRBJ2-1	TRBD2	CASSLLAGGDNEQFF	TGTGCCAGCAGCCTCCTAGCGGGGGGGGACAATGAGCAGTTCTTC
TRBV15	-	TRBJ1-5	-	CATSRVRRQPQHF	TGTGCCACCAGCAGAGTGAGGCGTCAGCCCCAGCATTTT
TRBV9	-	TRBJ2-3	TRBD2	CASSVVPLAGGRTDTQYF	TGTGCCAGCAGCGTAGTCCCTCTAGCGGGGGGTCGCACAGATACGCAGTATTTT
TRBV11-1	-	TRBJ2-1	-	CASSSTRGGYNEQFF	TGTGCCAGCAGTTCGACTCGAGGGGGTTACAATGAGCAGTTCTTC
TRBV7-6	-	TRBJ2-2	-	CASTRARGSELFF	TGTGCCAGCACCAGGGCCAGGGGTAGCGAGCTGTTTTTT
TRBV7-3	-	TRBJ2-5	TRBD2	CASSLTGGVETQYF	TGTGCCAGCAGCTTAACGGGGGGGGTGGAGACCCAGTACTTC
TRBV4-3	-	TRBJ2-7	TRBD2	CASSQGGGDTYEQYF	TGCGCCAGCAGCCAGGGTGGGGGGGATACCTACGAGCAGTACTTC
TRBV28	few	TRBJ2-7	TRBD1	CASSLLGTGSSYEQYF	TGTGCCAGCAGTTTATTAGGGACAGGTTCCTCCTACGAGCAGTACTTC
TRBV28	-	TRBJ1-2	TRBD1	CASSFWAGGNYGYTF	TGTGCCAGCAGTTTTTGGGCAGGGGGGAACTATGGCTACACCTTC
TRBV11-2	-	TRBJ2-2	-	CASSFRGGANTGELFF	TGTGCCAGCAGCTTTCGAGGGGGGGCGAACACCGGGGAGCTGTTTTTT
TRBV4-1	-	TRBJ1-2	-	CASSQEIGGRLSNGYTF	TGCGCCAGCAGCCAAGAGATCGGGGGGCGTCTTTCTAATGGCTACACCTTC
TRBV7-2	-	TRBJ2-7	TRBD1	CASSFGTGSYEQYF	TGTGCCAGCAGCTTCGGGACAGGGTCTTACGAGCAGTACTTC
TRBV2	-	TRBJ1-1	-	CASTLGAMNTEAFF	TGTGCCAGCACTCTAGGGGCCATGAACACTGAAGCTTTCTTT
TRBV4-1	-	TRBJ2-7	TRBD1	CASSLRDSAYEQYF	TGCGCCAGCAGCCTCCGGGACAGCGCCTACGAGCAGTACTTC
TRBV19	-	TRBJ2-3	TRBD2	CASSIAPSGGTDTQYF	TGTGCCAGTAGTATAGCCCCAAGCGGGGGGACAGATACGCAGTATTTT
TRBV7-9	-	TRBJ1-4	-	CASSASREDEKLFF	TGTGCCAGCAGCGCCTCCAGGGAGGACGAAAAACTGTTTTTT
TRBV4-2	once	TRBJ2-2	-	CASSQATTGELFF	TGTGCCAGCAGCCAGGCGACTACCGGGGAGCTGTTTTTT
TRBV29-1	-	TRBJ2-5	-	CSVELLNRQETQYF	TGCAGCGTTGAACTCCTGAACAGGCAAGAGACCCAGTACTTC